These T cell receptor beta chains were read from a single sample in a study of CD8+CD57+ T cells in acquired aplastic anemia. MiXCR, run by TCRdb on the reads, gives a single entry per CDR3 protein. The table records hundreds of thousands of distinct CDR3 sequences, approximately 55% of them present only once. The sample taken for sequencing was sorted CD4+, CD8+, or CD8+CD57+ T cells (not recorded which) from PBMCs. These receptors were collected from a human donor with severe aplastic anemia or a healthy control (not recorded which). Each CDR3 is given with its conserved first and last residue. Each record gives: V gene, clone size, D gene, J gene, CDR3 protein, CDR3 DNA. A D gene is named only where the DNA matches it firmly. The size of a clone is reported for some rows only, either as once, few or many, or as a class for expanded clones.

>TRBV24-1|NA|NA|TRBJ2-3
CATSDAVATDTQYF
TGTGCCACCAGTGATGCGGTAGCGACAGATACGCAGTATTTT
>TRBV20-1|NA|TRBD1|TRBJ1-1
CSARGQLTEAFF
TGCAGTGCTAGGGGACAGCTTACTGAAGCTTTCTTT
>TRBV5-8|many|NA|TRBJ1-5
CASSLRRLQPQHF
TGTGCCAGCAGCTTGAGGCGTCTCCAGCCCCAGCATTTT
>TRBV6-1|many|NA|TRBJ1-6
CASRGPGQSYSPLHF
TGTGCCAGCAGGGGCCCGGGACAAAGTTATTCACCCCTCCACTTT
>TRBV6-2/TRBV6-3|many|NA|TRBJ1-6
CASSWGSPLHF
TGTGCCAGCAGTTGGGGTTCACCCCTCCACTTT
>TRBV7-9|many|NA|TRBJ2-7
CASSLSQGSNEQYF
TGTGCCAGCAGCTTATCTCAGGGGAGCAACGAGCAGTACTTC
>TRBV2|once|TRBD1|TRBJ1-6
CASRVGDREYNSPLHF
TGTGCCAGCAGGGTTGGGGACAGGGAATATAATTCACCCCTCCACTTT
>TRBV6-2/TRBV6-3|NA|NA|TRBJ1-4
CASSPRSINEKLFF
TGTGCCAGCAGTCCGAGGAGCATCAATGAAAAACTGTTTTTT
>TRBV29-1|NA|NA|TRBJ2-7
CSVGGGPSNSYEQYF
TGCAGCGTGGGGGGTGGTCCCTCCAATTCCTACGAGCAGTACTTC
>TRBV5-1|NA|NA|TRBJ2-7
CASSLVGSTSDEQYF
TGCGCCAGCAGCTTGGTAGGGTCTACGTCGGACGAGCAGTACTTC
>TRBV7-9|once|TRBD2|TRBJ2-7
CASSQIAGDLREQYF
TGTGCCAGCAGCCAAATAGCGGGAGACCTTCGGGAGCAGTACTTC
>TRBV6-1|many|NA|TRBJ2-3
CASSENTHTDTQYF
TGTGCCAGCAGTGAAAATACCCACACAGATACGCAGTATTTT
>TRBV19|NA|NA|TRBJ1-1
CASSRVAADTEAFF
TGTGCCAGTAGTAGGGTCGCAGCGGACACTGAAGCTTTCTTT
>TRBV2|NA|TRBD1|TRBJ1-4
CASKTRGGPEKLFF
TGTGCCAGCAAGACCAGGGGGGGCCCTGAAAAACTGTTTTTT
>TRBV24-1|NA|NA|TRBJ2-6
CATSETGSGANVLTF
TGTGCCACCAGTGAAACAGGGTCTGGGGCCAACGTCCTGACTTTC
>TRBV7-9|many|NA|TRBJ2-3
CASSPPTGESTDTQYF
TGTGCCAGCAGCCCCCCGACGGGGGAGTCCACAGATACGCAGTATTTT
>TRBV2|NA|NA|TRBJ2-1
CASSERDYNEQFF
TGTGCCAGCAGTGAACGGGACTACAATGAGCAGTTCTTC
>TRBV5-1|many|TRBD2|TRBJ2-3
CASSFTSTSGGRPDTQYF
TGCGCCAGCAGCTTTACCTCAACTAGCGGGGGCCGCCCAGATACGCAGTATTTT
>TRBV27|few|NA|TRBJ2-3
CASSSPFVSGDTQYF
TGTGCCAGCAGTTCTCCGTTTGTAAGCGGTGATACGCAGTATTTT
>TRBV5-1|few|TRBD1|TRBJ1-1
CASSQRTGRTEAFF
TGCGCCAGCAGTCAACGGACAGGGCGCACTGAAGCTTTCTTT
>TRBV5-1|NA|TRBD1|TRBJ1-1
CASSTGQGATEAFF
TGCGCCAGCAGCACCGGACAGGGGGCGACTGAAGCTTTCTTT
>TRBV3-1|many|NA|TRBJ2-7
CASSQDQRKQYF
TGTGCCAGCAGCCAAGATCAAAGGAAGCAGTACTTC
>TRBV7-9|NA|TRBD1|TRBJ1-1
CASSLSKWGQGYTEAFF
TGTGCCAGCAGCTTAAGTAAGTGGGGACAGGGGTACACTGAAGCTTTCTTT
>TRBV20-1|many|NA|TRBJ1-4
CSARPTGFDEKLFF
TGCAGTGCTAGGCCCACAGGGTTCGATGAAAAACTGTTTTTT
>TRBV7-8|NA|NA|TRBJ2-7
CASSPGRFSYEQYF
TGTGCCAGCAGCCCCGGTCGGTTCTCCTACGAGCAGTACTTC